Listed here are 32 T cell receptor beta chains from one sample, sequenced in a study of CD8 T cells in ankylosing spondylitis. TCRdb called the 5' RACE reads again in MiXCR, with one record for every CDR3 protein. The data show about 140,000 distinct CDR3 sequences, roughly 8.3% seen once. Sequencing was performed on synovial fluid, either unsorted or a sorted T cell fraction (not recorded which). The receptors derive from a male donor with ankylosing spondylitis.

This clonotype was found many times. The chain links TRBV25-1 to TRBJ2-2, with 9 nucleotides matching TRBD2. Looked up from germline, CDR1 is MGHDK and CDR2 is SYGVNS. V dropped 0 bases and J dropped 6; count of bases not matched to a gene: 5. This CDR3 is built from 16 residues. CDR3 bases: TGTGCCAGCAGTGAATATCGAGCGGGAGGTTCCGGGGAGCTGTTTTTT. It encodes CASSEYRAGGSGELFF.

The J gene is TRBJ1-6, the V gene TRBV18; possible D gene TRBD1, 5 bases. The germline V and J ends were trimmed by 4 bases and 6 bases, with 13 bases remaining between them. The V gene's germline CDR1 is KGHSH and CDR2 LQKENI. This CDR3 spans 15 amino acids. CDR3 residues: CASSLSGTVNSPLHF. For the CDR3, the DNA is TGTGCCAGCTCACTTTCCGGGACTGTTAATTCACCCCTCCACTTT.

The sample holds a few counts of this clonotype. The chain combines TRBV12-3 or TRBV12-4 with TRBJ1-1, with D possibly TRBD1 on 5 matching bases. The CDR3 has 15 amino acids. V dropped 3 bases and J dropped 4 bases, with 15 bases sitting between them. The CDR3 nucleotides read TGTGCCAGCAGTTTTTCGGCAGGGTCAGGCACTGAAGCTTTCTTT. This encodes CASSFSAGSGTEAFF.

This chain's CDR3 is CASRRDSQETQYF. For the CDR3, the DNA is TGCGCCAGCAGAAGGGACAGCCAAGAGACCCAGTACTTC. This rearrangement joins TRBV5-1 to TRBJ2-5, with 7 bases fitting TRBD1. CDR1 is SGHRS, CDR2 YFSETQ, per germline. Trimming removed 5 bases from V and 1 base from J; junction bases left unmatched: 2. The CDR3 has 13 amino acids.

The chain is built from TRBV6-1 and TRBJ2-7; a possible D gene is TRBD2 (6 bases). V was shortened by 0 bases and J by 2 bases, with 11 bases between the two germline ends. CDR1 is MNHNS and CDR2 is SASEGT in the germline V gene. This CDR3 is 15 amino acids long. In nucleotides, the CDR3 is TGTGCCAGCAGTGAAGCGGGAGGTGGTGCCTACGAGCAGTACTTC. Its protein product is CASSEAGGGAYEQYF.

In its sample, this clonotype was seen many times. The V gene is TRBV7-9, the J gene TRBJ1-5; a weak D match, TRBD1 (5 bases). V dropped 6 bases and J dropped 4 bases, with 19 bases sitting between them. The CDR3 consists of 16 residues. Germline lookup yields CDR1 SEHNR and CDR2 FQNEAQ (reference sequence). CDR3 sequence reads: CASRRWGVPLNQPQHF. For the CDR3, the DNA is TGTGCCAGCAGGAGATGGGGGGTGCCATTGAATCAGCCCCAGCATTTT.

This clonotype appeared many times. The rearrangement joins TRBV20-1 to TRBJ2-1, with a weak D call TRBD1 (6 bases). CDR1 is DFQATT and CDR2 is SNEGSKA in the germline V gene (reference sequence). V was shortened by 5 bases and J by 10 bases, with 21 bases between the two germline ends. The CDR3 totals 14 residues. CDR3 sequence (DNA): TGCAGTGCTGGCAAGTGGGGGCAGGTGATAGAGCAGTTCTTC. It specifies CSAGKWGQVIEQFF.

This clonotype has ten or more counts. A much more abundant neighbour one base away suggests this may be a read error. The chain carries TRBV7-8 and TRBJ2-7; D gene unclear. CDR1 SGHVS and CDR2 FQNEAQ come from the germline V gene. Deletions cut 1 base from V and 9 bases from J, with 13 bases between. This CDR3 is built from 13 residues. CDR3 sequence: CASSLEPTVGQYF. The DNA of the CDR3 is TGTGCCAGCAGCTTAGAACCCACAGTAGGGCAGTACTTC.

This clonotype was seen a handful of times. The J gene is TRBJ2-5, the V gene TRBV11-2; D might be TRBD2 (5 bases). This CDR3 spans 16 amino acids. V lost 0 bases and J lost 0, with 11 bases in between. Germline V gene lookup returns CDR1 SGHAT and CDR2 FQNNGV. CDR3: CASSLDWGDYQETQYF. CDR3 coding DNA: TGTGCCAGCAGCTTAGATTGGGGAGATTACCAAGAGACCCAGTACTTC.

The gene calls are TRBV20-1 and TRBJ1-6, with unresolved D. This CDR3 comprises 15 residues. Trimming cost V 0 bases and J 1 base, with 7 bases left between them. CDR1 and CDR2 (germline): DFQATT, SNEGSKA (reference sequence). CDR3 coding DNA: TGCAGTGCTAGAGAGGGGAGATCCTATAATTCACCCCTCCACTTT. This gives the protein CSAREGRSYNSPLHF.

V and J are TRBV2 and TRBJ1-4; 9 bases are a match to TRBD1. The trim removed 6 bases at V and 13 bases at J, leaving 15 bases unmatched. Germline V gene data show CDR1 as SNHLY and CDR2 as FYNNEI. This CDR3 is built from 15 residues. CDR3 coding DNA: TGTGCCAGCAGCGCAGGCCGGGACAGGGTTTTAAGACTGTTTTTT. Amino acids: CASSAGRDRVLRLFF.

This clonotype was observed a handful of times. V usage is TRBV3-1 and J usage is TRBJ1-1; no reliable D call. Between the trimmed V and J ends, which lost 4 bases and 0 bases, there was a span of 9 bases. Looked up from germline, CDR1 is LGHDT and CDR2 is YNNKEL (reference sequence). This CDR3 spans 14 amino acids. CDR3 loop: CASSLSNLNTEAFF. As DNA, the CDR3 is TGTGCCAGCAGCCTTTCCAATCTGAACACTGAAGCTTTCTTT. Using reference TRBV3-1 and TRBJ1-1 for the parts outside the CDR3, the full variable domain is DTAVSQTPKYLVTQMGNDKSIKCEQNLGHDTMYWYKQDSKKFLKIMFSYNNKELIINETVPNRFSPKSPDKAHLNLHINSLELGDSAVYFCASSLSNLNTEAFFGQGTRLTVV.

This clonotype has ten or more counts. The chain combines TRBV20-1 with TRBJ2-1; 10 bases align to TRBD2. Trimming removed 2 bases from V and 8 bases from J; junction bases left unmatched: 6. This CDR3 contains 14 residues. Germline V gene lookup returns CDR1 DFQATT and CDR2 SNEGSKA (reference sequence). This chain's CDR3 is CSARWLAGVDEQFF. For the CDR3, the DNA is TGCAGTGCTAGATGGCTAGCGGGAGTCGATGAGCAGTTCTTC.

The chain carries TRBV5-1 and TRBJ1-2; D call uncertain. V was shortened by 0 bases and J by 11 bases, with 17 bases between the two germline ends. Germline V gene lookup returns CDR1 SGHRS and CDR2 YFSETQ. The CDR3 loop spans 14 amino acids. In DNA, the CDR3 is TGCGCCAGCAGCTTGGCTAGCGGCCCCTTGGGGTACACCTTC. Translation: CASSLASGPLGYTF.

Only a few counts were recorded for this clonotype. V and J are TRBV5-1 and TRBJ1-2; no reliable D call. Deletions cut 4 bases from V and 8 bases from J, with 12 bases between. This CDR3 has 12 residues. CDR1 is SGHRS, CDR2 YFSETQ, per germline. The CDR3 protein is CASSVTTGGYTF. CDR3 coding DNA: TGCGCCAGCAGCGTGACAACTGGCGGCTACACCTTC.

This clonotype was found a few times. The chain employs TRBV20-1 and TRBJ2-7; TRBD2 matches 8 bases. From germline, CDR1 is DFQATT and CDR2 SNEGSKA (reference sequence). The CDR3 runs 16 residues. The V segment lost 1 base and the J segment 3 bases; nucleotides outside the gene matches: 11. The CDR3 reads CSARVVQAGVRYEQYF. The CDR3 DNA reads TGCAGTGCTAGAGTGGTGCAAGCGGGAGTCCGCTACGAGCAGTACTTC.

This clonotype occurred many times. The genes are TRBV19 and TRBJ2-7; tentative D call: TRBD2 (6 bases). CDR3 size: 15 residues. Per germline, CDR1 LNHDA and CDR2 SQIVND (reference sequence). V lost 6 bases to trimming and J lost 8 bases, with 23 bases between them. CDR3 sequence: CASSQRGREERKQYF. The CDR3 DNA sequence: TGTGCCAGTAGCCAACGGGGCAGGGAGGAGAGAAAGCAGTACTTC. Combining the CDR3 with reference TRBV19 and TRBJ2-7 gives the whole variable domain DGGITQSPKYLFRKEGQNVTLSCEQNLNHDAMYWYRQDPGQGLRLIYYSQIVNDFQKGDIAEGYSVSREKKESFPLTVTSAQKNPTAFYLCASSQRGREERKQYFGPGTRLTVT.

For this clonotype: With a much larger clone just one base away, this may be a read error. This chain connects TRBV7-2 to TRBJ2-7, with TRBD2 identical over 8 bases. The CDR3 extends over 14 amino acids. Germline V gene lookup returns CDR1 SGHTA and CDR2 FQGNSA. Unmatched junction bases numbered 1, after V lost 1 base and J lost 2 bases. The CDR3 DNA reads TGTGCCAGCAGCTTAGAACTAGCGGCCTACGAGCAGTACTTC. Amino acids: CASSLELAAYEQYF.

The rearrangement joins TRBV10-2 to TRBJ1-1; D is uncertain. The CDR3 is made up of 14 amino acids. Germline values: CDR1 WSHSY, CDR2 SAAADI. The V end was cut by 5 bases, the J end by 1 base, with 11 bases between. CDR3 bases: TGCGCCAGCAGTCCCCGGGGAGAGAACACTGAAGCTTTCTTT. This gives the protein CASSPRGENTEAFF.

Ten or more counts support this clonotype. The V gene is TRBV6-5, the J gene TRBJ2-1; no reliable D call. This CDR3 spans 14 amino acids. V lost 2 bases and J lost 6, with 11 bases in between. Germline lookup yields CDR1 MNHEY and CDR2 SVGAGI. The chain's CDR3 is CASSYGVESNEQFF. For the CDR3, the DNA is TGTGCCAGCAGTTACGGGGTGGAATCCAATGAGCAGTTCTTC.

This clonotype was observed many times. The genes are TRBV3-1 and TRBJ1-3; the D gene is possibly TRBD1 (5 bases). The CDR3 covers 14 residues. Deletions cut 3 bases from V and 0 bases from J, with 6 bases between. Germline V lookup: CDR1 LGHDT, CDR2 YNNKEL (reference sequence). CDR3: CASSQGHSGNTIYF. The CDR3 DNA reads TGTGCCAGCAGCCAGGGGCACTCTGGAAACACCATATATTTT.

This clonotype was counted between two and nine times. The J gene is TRBJ2-5, the V gene TRBV7-3; D is undetermined. The germline V and J ends were trimmed by 3 bases and 2 bases, with 7 bases remaining between them. Germline loops: CDR1 SGHTA, CDR2 FQGTGA. CDR3 size: 13 residues. Here the CDR3 reads CASSFQHQETQYF. The CDR3 DNA is TGTGCCAGCAGCTTCCAGCATCAAGAGACCCAGTACTTC.

The chain recombines TRBV4-3 with TRBJ1-1; no clear D gene. From germline, CDR1 is LGHNA and CDR2 YSLEER. The germline V and J ends were trimmed by 1 base and 1 base, with 16 bases remaining between them. CDR3 size: 17 residues. The CDR3 DNA sequence: TGCGCCAGCAGCCAAGCCCCCCTCTTAAGGGCGAACACTGAAGCTTTCTTT. Its translation: CASSQAPLLRANTEAFF.

In this sample, this clonotype turned up a few times. The V call is TRBV20-1, the J call TRBJ1-4; unclear D gene. In germline, CDR1 is DFQATT, CDR2 SNEGSKA (reference sequence). Between the trimmed V and J ends, which lost 3 bases and 7 bases, there was a span of 6 bases. This CDR3 has 11 residues. This CDR3 is CSARSIEKLFF. For the CDR3, the DNA is TGCAGTGCTAGGTCAATTGAAAAACTGTTTTTT.

This clonotype has just a few counts. The V call is TRBV20-1, the J call TRBJ1-1, with D unclear. V was clipped by 0 bases and J by 3 bases, with 8 bases between them. CDR3 length: 13 amino acids. CDR1 is DFQATT and CDR2 is SNEGSKA in the germline V gene (reference sequence). The CDR3 region has the DNA TGCAGTGCTAGAGAGGACGTATACACTGAAGCTTTCTTT. Protein sequence: CSAREDVYTEAFF.

The sample holds many counts of this clonotype. V is TRBV12-3 or TRBV12-4 and J is TRBJ1-1; no clear D gene. The CDR3 sequence is 13 residues long. Trimming took off 6 bases at V and 1 base at J, with 9 bases between the two ends. Here the CDR3 DNA reads TGTGCCAGCAGCCCCGTGCCGAACACTGAAGCTTTCTTT. The encoded protein is CASSPVPNTEAFF.

In its sample, this clonotype was seen a few times. DNA for the CDR3: TGTGCCAGCAGTTACCGGGGACAGGTCGGGGAGCTGTTTTTT. It codes for CASSYRGQVGELFF. This chain links TRBV6-5 with TRBJ2-2; 8 nucleotides match TRBD1. The CDR3 covers 14 residues. Trimming took 2 bases from V and 7 from J; bases not matched to a gene: 3. The germline V gene encodes CDR1 MNHEY and CDR2 SVGAGI.

This chain joins TRBV4-2 and TRBJ2-1; unclear D gene. V gave up 1 base and J gave up 5 bases, with 9 bases separating them. This CDR3 is 14 amino acids long. The germline V gene has CDR1 LGHNA and CDR2 YNFKEQ. The CDR3 DNA reads as TGTGCCAGCAGCCAAGTCATTAGTAACAATGAGCAGTTCTTC. It codes for CASSQVISNNEQFF.

This sequence joins TRBV6-2 or TRBV6-3 and TRBJ1-1; D gene uncertain. This CDR3 contains 14 residues. In germline, CDR1 is MNHEY, CDR2 SVGEGT. V was shortened by 7 bases and J by 6 bases, with 18 bases between the two germline ends. The CDR3 protein is CASTQDWEFPEAFF. In nucleotides, the CDR3 is TGTGCCAGCACCCAGGATTGGGAATTCCCTGAAGCTTTCTTT.

At least ten counts were recorded for this clonotype. The junction shows a germline mismatch at one end, possibly a read error. This chain joins TRBV3-1 and TRBJ1-5; D is undetermined. The CDR3 loop spans 14 amino acids. In germline, CDR1 is LGHDT, CDR2 YNNKEL (reference sequence). CDR3 loop: CASNQGYSNQPQHF. The CDR3 DNA is TGTGCCAGCAACCAAGGGTACAGCAATCAGCCCCAGCATTTT.

This clonotype was detected only a few times. The chain couples TRBV9 to TRBJ2-5; D might be TRBD1 (6 bases). Germline V gives CDR1 SGDLS, CDR2 YYNGEE. V lost 0 bases and J 0 bases, leaving 6 bases between the germline ends. The CDR3 contains 14 residues. This chain's CDR3 is CASSVDRDQETQYF. The CDR3 DNA follows: TGTGCCAGCAGCGTAGACAGGGACCAAGAGACCCAGTACTTC.

This clonotype was counted ten times or more. The rearrangement joins TRBV12-3 or TRBV12-4 to TRBJ2-5, with D tentatively TRBD1 or TRBD2 (5 bases each). The CDR3 loop spans 13 amino acids. V gave up 3 bases and J gave up 5 bases, with 10 bases separating them. The CDR3, as DNA: TGTGCCAGCAGTTTGGGGGTATGGGAGACCCAGTACTTC. This sequence encodes CASSLGVWETQYF.